The T cell receptor beta chain under discussion was sequenced for a study of CD8+ T cells in alopecia areata (dated by TCRdb to the late 2010s). Regarding the research as a whole: The treated patients took part in an open-label pilot trial in which moderate-to-severe alopecia areata was treated with oral tofacitinib at 5 to 10 mg twice daily. Patients stayed on tofacitinib for 6 to 18 months and then had 6 months of follow-up off drug so that delayed response and recurrence could be assessed. Disease severity in treated patients was measured with the SALT score, which quantifies the percentage of affected scalp surface area. In both human patients and the C3H/HeJ mouse model, the study applied high-throughput TCRbeta sequencing to look at T cell clonal expansion in alopecia areata. Scalp tissue and sorted CD4+ and CD8+ peripheral blood T cells from patchy and totalis/universalis alopecia areata patients and from healthy controls were covered by human TCRbeta sequencing. Biopsies were taken from tofacitinib-treated patients at baseline and at 4 and 24 weeks of treatment, and a later scalp biopsy was taken in several of the tofacitinib-treated patients. Scalp clonality was compared among normal scalp (n=4), patchy alopecia areata scalp (n=8), and alopecia totalis/universalis scalp (n=8). RNA came from the PAXgene miRNA kit for fixed scalp, the miRNeasy kit for PBMCs, and the RNeasy kit for mouse skin. Amplification of TCRbeta CDR3 regions was done by immunoSEQ multiplex PCR using 35 Vbeta forward primers and 13 Jbeta reverse primers.

This clone appeared a few times. It lacks a known antigen. No base qualities exist here, and no much larger clone lies one base off it. The V end loses 0 bases and the J end loses 6 bases, and a stretch of 14 bases separates them. CDR3 length: 15 amino acids, cysteine to phenylalanine. Only the CDR3 portion is preserved as DNA: 45 bases, with reading frame beginning at the first base. CDR1 and CDR2 are drawn from the germline V gene (reference sequence): MNHEY, SMNVEV. Preparation of the library involved the immunoSEQ multiplex PCR assay. For TCR sequencing, RNA was extracted from every sample and reverse transcribed into cDNA to serve as template. First-strand cDNA was synthesized using SuperScript III with a 2:1 mix of oligo-dT and random hexamers. A synthetic immune receptor repertoire was used to assess amplification bias, and residual bias was removed computationally. In the paper's pipeline: Raw reads were preprocessed for error removal, and CDR3 was defined according to IMGT conventions as running from the conserved cysteine to phenylalanine. Clonality was calculated as 1 minus Shannon entropy normalized by log2 of the number of productive unique TCRs. CD4 or CD8 identity of scalp clones was inferred by cross-referencing scalp TCRbeta sequences with sorted blood CD4 and CD8 repertoires. Sourced from immuneACCESS, this table was stored by TCRdb with only in-frame sequences that have V and J called. A share of the clones is absent; for the studies checked, an unresolved V gene accounts for under half, and the remainder has no known explanation. V and J calls and clone size come straight from that table; D and trimming were deduced from the DNA. The sample yields more than 150,000 clones; roughly 61% were counted once. The top ten clonotypes cover roughly 12% of the sample.

Study-wide conclusions, independent of this receptor: Many expanded lesional clones were found to persist in scalp and blood during tofacitinib treatment, and relapse after treatment cessation may be partly explained by this persistence. Compared with normal scalp, lesional scalp had higher clonality and more expanded CD8+ clones, particularly in alopecia totalis/universalis, a pattern that suggests antigenic drive. Unlike mouse skin, which is dominated by gammadelta T cells, normal human skin has resident alphabeta T cells that are also sequenced, and this complicates analysis of the scalp TCR repertoire. TCR sequences shared between patients were less clear than in mice, possibly partly because of HLA diversity in the patient population. The treated cohort was small, with a single nonresponder, so links between baseline CD8+ expansion and response need larger studies. Scalp clonality and the number of expanded CD8+ clones among the top 100 scalp clones were significantly decreased by tofacitinib.

Taken with the paper, the label for time point translates to: about 5 months on oral tofacitinib. Read against the paper, the sample's treatment or condition label means: oral pan-JAK inhibitor, 5-10 mg twice daily. Lesional scalp punch biopsies and peripheral blood were obtained from alopecia areata patients. PBMCs were separated by density centrifugation and stained for CD3, CD4 and CD8, after which CD4+ and CD8+ T cells were sorted on a FACSAria. The chain is assembled from TRBV27 and TRBJ1-1, with the D gene not confidently named. This clonotype was obtained from a human donor with alopecia areata. The material sequenced was CD8+ T cells sorted from blood, taken at week 24, from a patient treated with tofacitinib. The bases read TGTGCCAGCAGTTTATCCCTCGCGCCAGGTGCTGAAGCTTTCTTT. This yields the protein CASSLSLAPGAEAFF.